This T cell receptor beta chain was observed in a study of T cell repertoires in cytomegalovirus infection. Study context: Public TCR beta signatures provided an indication of both CMV infection and a matching HLA type.

Germline V lookup: CDR1 LNHNV, CDR2 YYDKDF (reference sequence). The CDR3 totals 14 residues. The germline V and J ends were trimmed by 3 bases and 1 base, with 9 bases remaining between them. In this sample, this clonotype turned up a few times. Its antigen is currently unknown. Overall study findings and caveats: Cumulated frequencies of public TCR beta families served to identify carriers of CMV plus the relevant HLA. CMV-specific TCR beta clonotypes restricted by HLA-C dominated the ex vivo response.

TCRdb itself ran the reads through MiXCR, one entry per CDR3 protein. The table lists under 350,000 distinct CDR3 sequences, approximately 10% of them singletons, with approximately 2.4% in the top ten. The rearrangement joins TRBV15 to TRBJ1-1; no reliable D call. The receptor comes from a human donor in good health (CMV status not recorded). Some clones in this sample may be carry-over from other donors' samples. The sequenced sample consisted of PBMCs. CDR3 protein: CATSSLERNTEAFF. The DNA of the CDR3 is TGTGCCACCAGCAGCCTCGAGAGGAACACTGAAGCTTTCTTT.